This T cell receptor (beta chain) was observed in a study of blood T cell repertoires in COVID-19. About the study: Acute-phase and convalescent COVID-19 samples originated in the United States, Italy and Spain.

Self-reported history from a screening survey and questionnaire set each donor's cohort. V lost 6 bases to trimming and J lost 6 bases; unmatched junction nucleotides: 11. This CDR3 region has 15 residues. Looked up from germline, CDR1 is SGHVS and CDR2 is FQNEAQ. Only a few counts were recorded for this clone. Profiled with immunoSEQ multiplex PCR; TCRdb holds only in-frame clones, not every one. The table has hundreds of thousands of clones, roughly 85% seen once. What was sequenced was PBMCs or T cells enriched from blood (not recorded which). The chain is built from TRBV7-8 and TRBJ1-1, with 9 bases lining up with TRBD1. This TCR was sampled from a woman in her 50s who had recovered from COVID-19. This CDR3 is CASSPRDRVFSEAFF. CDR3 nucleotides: TGTGCCAGCAGTCCCCGGGACAGGGTTTTTTCTGAAGCTTTCTTT.